Detailed here is one TCR beta chain. This sample is drawn from a study of control samples from healthy donors and cancer patients. The germline V and J ends were trimmed by 6 bases and 0 bases, with 14 bases remaining between them. From germline, CDR1 is MNHNY and CDR2 SVGAGI (reference sequence). The CDR3 extends over 15 amino acids. Libraries were prepared by immunoSEQ multiplex PCR; TCRdb keeps only in-frame clonotypes and omits some of them. Among 45,000 to 60,000 clones, over 70% were seen once, and the ten largest hold roughly 9.1%. The chain is built from TRBV6-6 and TRBJ1-1, with a weak D call TRBD1 (6 bases). This receptor was identified in a man aged 65-85 years in good health. The sequencing input was blood. The CDR3 nucleotides read TGTGCCAGCAGCCCAAGGACAGCCCTGAACACTGAAGCTTTCTTT. Its protein product is CASSPRTALNTEAFF.